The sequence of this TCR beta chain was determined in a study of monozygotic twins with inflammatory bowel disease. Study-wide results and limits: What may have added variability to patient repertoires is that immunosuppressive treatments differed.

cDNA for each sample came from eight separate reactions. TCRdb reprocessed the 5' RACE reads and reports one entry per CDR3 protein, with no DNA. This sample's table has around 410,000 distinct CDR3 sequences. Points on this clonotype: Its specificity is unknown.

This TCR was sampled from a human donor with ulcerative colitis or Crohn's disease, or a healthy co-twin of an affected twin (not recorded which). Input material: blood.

The chain's CDR3 is CSANRGSYNEQFF. The J gene is TRBJ2-1, the V gene TRBV20-1; no DNA is available, so the TRBD2 call from TCRdb remains unchecked. The CDR3 runs to 13 residues. Germline assignment: CDR1 DFQATT and CDR2 SNEGSKA (reference sequence).